The 21 T cell receptor beta chains presented below share a single source sample, sequenced in a study of blood T cell repertoires in COVID-19. Clones were sequenced by immunoSEQ multiplex PCR, and TCRdb holds only the in-frame ones, with some missing. The profile covers a few hundred thousand clones, with around 90% appearing a single time and 0.95% to 1.5% taken by the ten largest. Sequencing was carried out using peripheral blood. The receptors stem from a man aged 40-49 years with acute or convalescent COVID-19.

The chain has TRBV7-2 and TRBJ2-3, with D perhaps matching TRBD1 (6 bases). CDR1 and CDR2 from the germline V gene are SGHTA and FQGNSA. CDR3 length equals 16 residues. V lost 0 bases, J lost 3 bases, and 13 bases lay in between. CDR3 in amino acids: CASSLALGTYTDTQYF. As DNA, the CDR3 is TGTGCCAGCAGCTTAGCCCTTGGGACATATACAGATACGCAGTATTTT.

Turning to this clone: The junction shows a germline mismatch at one end, possibly a read error. This chain links TRBV2 with TRBJ2-2; 14 bases are a match to TRBD2. Germline V gives CDR1 SNHLY, CDR2 FYNNEI. The CDR3 runs to 16 residues. The DNA of the CDR3 is TGTGCCAGCAGAGAAGGACTAGCGGGGGGTACCGGGGAGCTGTTTTTT. Residues: CASREGLAGGTGELFF. Together with reference TRBV2 and TRBJ2-2, the CDR3 gives the full variable domain: EPEVTQTPSHQVTQMGQEVILRCVPISNHLYFYWYRQILGQKVEFLVSFYNNEISEKSEIFDDQFSVERPDGSNFTLKIRSTKLEDSAMYFCASREGLAGGTGELFFGEGSRLTVL.

For the CDR3, the DNA is TGTGCCACCAGTGATAGCCTAGCGGGGGGAGCGAACACCGGGGAGCTGTTTTTT. Translation: CATSDSLAGGANTGELFF. V and J are TRBV24-1 and TRBJ2-2; TRBD2 matches at 11 bases. After removal of 3 bases from V and 0 bases from J, the junction contained 5 bases not matched to a gene. Germline V gene data show CDR1 as KGHDR and CDR2 as SFDVKD. The length of the CDR3 is 18 residues.

This CDR3 is CSVGLAGSYFYEQYF. The CDR3 DNA reads TGCAGCGTCGGACTAGCGGGGTCATACTTCTACGAGCAGTACTTC. V gene TRBV29-1 combines with J gene TRBJ2-7; the match to TRBD2 covers 12 bases. CDR1 is SQVTM and CDR2 is ANQGSEA in the germline V gene. J lost 3 bases, V lost 6 bases, and 9 bases had no gene match. CDR3 length: 15 amino acids.

The chain employs TRBV27 and TRBJ1-1, with D perhaps TRBD1 (6 bases). In germline, CDR1 is MNHEY, CDR2 SMNVEV (reference sequence). The CDR3 contains 16 residues. V lost 1 base, J lost 0 bases, and 12 bases lay in between. The CDR3 nucleotides read TGTGCCAGCAGTTTATGGCCTACAGGGATGAACACTGAAGCTTTCTTT. Its protein product is CASSLWPTGMNTEAFF.

V usage is TRBV27 and J usage is TRBJ2-7; 9 nucleotides line up with TRBD1. This CDR3 is built from 15 residues. CDR1 MNHEY and CDR2 SMNVEV come from the germline V gene (reference sequence). Unmatched junction bases numbered 5, after V lost 3 bases and J lost 2 bases. The CDR3 sequence: CASSFRDRDTYEQYF. CDR3 DNA: TGTGCCAGCAGTTTCCGGGACAGGGATACCTACGAGCAGTACTTC.

The J gene is TRBJ1-3, the V gene TRBV7-9, with TRBD1 identical over 12 bases. Germline V gene data show CDR1 as SEHNR and CDR2 as FQNEAQ (reference sequence). CDR3 length: 17 amino acids. The V gene end was trimmed by 3 bases and the J gene end by 4 bases; junction bases not matched to a gene: 7. The CDR3 bases are TGTGCCAGCAGCTTGGGACAGGGGGCATCGGGCGGAAACACCATATATTTT. Translated, it gives CASSLGQGASGGNTIYF.

V usage is TRBV6-5 and J usage is TRBJ2-5, with a tentative D call TRBD2 (6 bases). Trimming pared 6 bases from V and 4 bases from J, leaving 18 bases between. There are 15 residues in the CDR3. Germline CDR1 MNHEY, CDR2 SVGAGI. CDR3: CASSLSSATRETQYF. In DNA, the CDR3 is TGTGCCAGCAGCTTATCTAGCGCCACTAGAGAGACCCAGTACTTC.

The rearrangement links TRBV9 to TRBJ2-1; possible D gene TRBD1, 6 bases. V was shortened by 3 bases and J by 4 bases, with 23 bases between the two germline ends. Germline-derived CDR1 and CDR2 are SGDLS and YYNGEE. This CDR3 is built from 18 residues. CDR3 protein: CASSGETPGEIGYNEQFF. In DNA form, the CDR3 reads TGTGCCAGCAGCGGGGAAACTCCAGGGGAGATAGGGTACAATGAGCAGTTCTTC.

V gene TRBV27 combines with J gene TRBJ1-5, with 8 positions matching TRBD1. Germline V gene sequence: CDR1 MNHEY, CDR2 SMNVEV (reference sequence). Germline trimming cut 6 bases from V and 4 bases from J; bases unmatched to any gene: 11. This CDR3 region has 16 residues. CDR3 protein: CASSSADRGWNQPQHF. The DNA for the CDR3 is TGTGCCAGCAGCTCGGCCGACAGGGGATGGAATCAGCCCCAGCATTTT.

This chain connects TRBV27 to TRBJ1-2; 8 positions match TRBD1. V trimming: 7 bases; J trimming: 6 bases; junction bases outside the gene matches: 19. The length of the CDR3 is 17 residues. In germline, CDR1 is MNHEY, CDR2 SMNVEV (reference sequence). This CDR3 is CASTQMTGTGFTDGYTF. The CDR3 DNA sequence: TGTGCCAGCACCCAGATGACCGGGACAGGCTTCACAGATGGCTACACCTTC.

As concerns this clone: Other DNA sequences in this specimen translate into the identical CDR3. The chain employs TRBV9 and TRBJ1-1; D unresolved. CDR3 size: 14 residues. CDR1 is SGDLS, CDR2 YYNGEE, per germline. The V end lost 0 bases, the J end lost 0 bases, and 6 bases lay between the germline ends. CDR3 DNA: TGTGCCAGCAGCGTAGGCGGTATGAACACTGAAGCTTTCTTT. It codes for CASSVGGMNTEAFF.

The chain couples TRBV28 to TRBJ1-4; D gene ambiguous. Germline loops: CDR1 MDHEN, CDR2 SYDVKM. The CDR3 consists of 15 residues. Trimming took 1 base from V and 5 from J, leaving 11 bases between them. CDR3 loop: CASSLYPQENEKLFF. DNA of the CDR3: TGTGCCAGCAGTTTATATCCCCAAGAGAATGAAAAACTGTTTTTT.

This clone came up once. The J gene is TRBJ1-3, the V gene TRBV5-4; D gene ambiguous. V gave up 3 bases and J gave up 5 bases, with 15 bases separating them. CDR3 length equals 15 residues. Germline values: CDR1 SGHNT, CDR2 YYREEE (reference sequence). The CDR3 is CASSSSPGLRNTIYF. For the CDR3, the DNA is TGTGCCAGCAGCTCATCTCCGGGTCTGCGAAACACCATATATTTT. The full variable domain, rest sourced from reference TRBV5-4 and TRBJ1-3, is ETGVTQSPTHLIKTRGQQVTLRCSSQSGHNTVSWYQQALGQGPQFIFQYYREEENGRGNFPPRFSGLQFPNYSSELNVNALELDDSALYLCASSSSPGLRNTIYFGEGSWLTVV.

The V call is TRBV5-1, the J call TRBJ2-1; 7 bases agree with TRBD2. The germline CDR1 and CDR2 sequences are SGHRS and YFSETQ. CDR3 size: 14 residues. The V and J ends lost 0 bases and 5 bases, in that order; junction bases with no gene match: 2. The DNA for the CDR3 is TGCGCCAGCAGCTTGGCTGGACTAGACAATGAGCAGTTCTTC. It translates to CASSLAGLDNEQFF.

The CDR3 nucleotides are TGTGCCACCAGCCGGGACAGGGGGGACAGACTTAGCAATCAGCCCCAGCATTTT. Translated, it gives CATSRDRGDRLSNQPQHF. The chain has TRBV19 and TRBJ1-5; 11 bases are shared with TRBD1. The CDR3 runs to 18 residues. Germline CDR1 and CDR2: LNHDA and SQIVND (reference sequence). With 10 bases clipped from V and 0 bases from J, the junction kept 14 bases outside the gene matches.

A word on this clone: The same CDR3 is also encoded by other DNA sequences in this sample. V is TRBV2 and J is TRBJ1-6, with 10 nucleotides matching TRBD1. Germline V lookup: CDR1 SNHLY, CDR2 FYNNEI. The CDR3 consists of 15 residues. V gave up 6 bases and J gave up 6 bases; unmatched junction bases: 5. The CDR3: CASSLRDRGNSPLHF. The CDR3 bases are TGTGCCAGCAGCCTCCGGGACAGGGGTAATTCACCCCTCCACTTT. Full variable domain (outside the CDR3, taken from reference TRBV2 and TRBJ1-6): EPEVTQTPSHQVTQMGQEVILRCVPISNHLYFYWYRQILGQKVEFLVSFYNNEISEKSEIFDDQFSVERPDGSNFTLKIRSTKLEDSAMYFCASSLRDRGNSPLHFGNGTRLTVT.

This chain connects TRBV5-1 to TRBJ1-2; maybe TRBD1 (6 bases). In germline, CDR1 is SGHRS, CDR2 YFSETQ. The V gene lost 3 bases and the J gene lost 4 bases, with 16 bases spanning the gap. The CDR3 runs to 15 residues. In DNA form, the CDR3 reads TGCGCCAGCAGCTGGGAAACAGGGATGACCTATGGCTACACCTTC. Its translation: CASSWETGMTYGYTF.

This sequence joins TRBV19 and TRBJ2-7, with 11 bases identical to TRBD1. In germline, CDR1 is LNHDA, CDR2 SQIVND (reference sequence). Trimming at V came to 6 bases and at J to 2 bases, leaving 3 bases not matched to a gene. The CDR3 contains 14 residues. The CDR3 bases are TGTGCCAGTAGCGGACAGGGGGCGCCCTACGAGCAGTACTTC. This sequence encodes CASSGQGAPYEQYF.

CDR3 DNA: TGTGCCAGCAGCCCAGGACAGGGGGACAATGAGCAGTTCTTC. Protein: CASSPGQGDNEQFF. The chain has TRBV5-4 and TRBJ2-1, with 10 bases aligning to TRBD1. Looked up from germline, CDR1 is SGHNT and CDR2 is YYREEE (reference sequence). Trimming cost V 4 bases and J 5 bases; bases outside gene matches: 3. The length of the CDR3 is 14 residues.

V usage is TRBV19 and J usage is TRBJ1-4; D is perhaps TRBD1 (6 bases). This CDR3 comprises 14 residues. V was clipped by 7 bases and J by 2 bases, with 11 bases between them. Germline V lookup: CDR1 LNHDA, CDR2 SQIVND (reference sequence). The CDR3 is CASTTTGTNEKLFF. As DNA, the CDR3 is TGTGCCAGTACCACGACAGGCACTAATGAAAAACTGTTTTTT.